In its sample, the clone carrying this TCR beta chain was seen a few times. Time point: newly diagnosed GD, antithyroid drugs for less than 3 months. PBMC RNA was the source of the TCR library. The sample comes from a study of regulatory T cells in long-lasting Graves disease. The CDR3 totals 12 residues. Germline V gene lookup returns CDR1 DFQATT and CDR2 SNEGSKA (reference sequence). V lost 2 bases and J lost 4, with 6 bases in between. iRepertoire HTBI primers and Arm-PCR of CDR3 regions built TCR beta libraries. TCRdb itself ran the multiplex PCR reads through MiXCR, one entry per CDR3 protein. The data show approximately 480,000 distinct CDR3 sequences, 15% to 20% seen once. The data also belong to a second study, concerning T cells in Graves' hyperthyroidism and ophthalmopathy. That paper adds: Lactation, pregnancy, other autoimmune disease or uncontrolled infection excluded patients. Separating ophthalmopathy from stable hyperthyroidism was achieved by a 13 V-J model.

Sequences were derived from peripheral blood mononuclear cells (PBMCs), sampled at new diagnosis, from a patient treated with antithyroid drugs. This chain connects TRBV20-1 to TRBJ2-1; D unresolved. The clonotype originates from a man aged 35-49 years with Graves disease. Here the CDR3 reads CSARLDYNEQFF. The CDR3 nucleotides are TGCAGTGCTAGATTAGATTACAATGAGCAGTTCTTC.